This TCR beta chain was sequenced during a study of blood T cells in healthy people across ages. For the second PCR, which ran for about 6 to 11 cycles, a sample-barcoded 5' primer and a J-beta primer mix were used. Each cDNA molecule received a tag from a template-switch adaptor that had 12 random nucleotides. From the 5' RACE reads, TCRdb called clonotypes with MiXCR, one entry per CDR3 protein. The table records 750,000 or so distinct CDR3 sequences, roughly 25% of them present only once. Per germline, CDR1 SGHTA and CDR2 FQGNSA. V lost 5 bases, J lost 5 bases, and 16 bases lay in between. This CDR3 spans 14 amino acids. In its sample, this clonotype was seen once. The same data also contributed to another study, on T cells of mothers and their children.

Sequenced input: blood. This TCR derives from a boy between 5 and 17 years old in good health. The rearrangement joins TRBV7-2 to TRBJ2-7; D may be TRBD1 (5 bases). CDR3 amino acids: CASSLEEGVHEQYF. The DNA for the CDR3 is TGTGCCAGCAGCCTAGAAGAAGGGGTCCACGAGCAGTACTTC.